The clone carrying this T cell receptor beta chain has more than one count but fewer than ten. The antigen remains undetermined. The sample is drawn from a study of early T cells in non-severe SARS-CoV-2 infection. Across the study: Chains from this unsorted whole-blood bulk RNA could not be paired.

The library protocol tagged individual cDNA molecules with unique molecular identifiers. TCRdb called the 5' RACE reads again in MiXCR, with one record for every CDR3 protein. Among some 66,000 distinct CDR3 sequences, over 8% were seen once, and the ten largest hold 3.2%. The CDR3 has 15 amino acids. Germline V lookup: CDR1 DFQATT, CDR2 SNEGSKA (reference sequence). Deletions cut 0 bases from V and 4 bases from J, with 13 bases between. General study points: VDJdb-based annotation leaned toward anti-spike CD8 responses and missed private and CD4 specificities.

The V gene is TRBV20-1, the J gene TRBJ1-5, with D possibly TRBD1 on 6 matching bases. The sequenced sample was whole blood. The origin of this receptor is an adult who was a healthcare worker with PCR-confirmed SARS-CoV-2 infection or an uninfected control (not recorded which). CDR3 DNA sequence: TGCAGTGCTAGAGACCCACAGGGTATGAATCAGCCCCAGCATTTT. This codes for CSARDPQGMNQPQHF.